This section outlines one T cell receptor beta chain sequence together with its context. The antigen remains unidentified. Once RNA had been extracted, it was reverse transcribed into cDNA to act as the sequencing template. Sequenced by immunoSEQ multiplex PCR; TCRdb stores in-frame clones only, minus some. Of approximately 280,000 clones detected, about 62% appear once; the ten largest clones hold more than 1.5%. This sample stems from a study of CD8+ T cells in alopecia areata. Study-wide findings and caveats: Scalp sequencing captures resident alphabeta T cells of normal skin too. Just one nonresponder means the tie between baseline CD8+ expansion and response stays uncertain.

The sample's treatment: oral pan-JAK inhibitor, 5-10 mg twice daily. Punch biopsies of lesional scalp, plus peripheral blood, were taken from alopecia areata patients. V was clipped by 7 bases and J by 2 bases; unmatched bases: 5. Germline values: CDR1 LNHNV, CDR2 YYDKDF (reference sequence). The CDR3 length is 14 residues. This material consisted of CD4+ T cells sorted from blood, taken at week 24, from a patient treated with tofacitinib. This chain uses TRBV15 with TRBJ2-3; the match to TRBD2 covers 8 bases. The sequence was collected from a human donor with alopecia areata. CDR3 in amino acids: CATTAGGPTDTQYF. The CDR3 DNA reads as TGTGCCACCACGGCGGGGGGTCCCACAGATACGCAGTATTTT.